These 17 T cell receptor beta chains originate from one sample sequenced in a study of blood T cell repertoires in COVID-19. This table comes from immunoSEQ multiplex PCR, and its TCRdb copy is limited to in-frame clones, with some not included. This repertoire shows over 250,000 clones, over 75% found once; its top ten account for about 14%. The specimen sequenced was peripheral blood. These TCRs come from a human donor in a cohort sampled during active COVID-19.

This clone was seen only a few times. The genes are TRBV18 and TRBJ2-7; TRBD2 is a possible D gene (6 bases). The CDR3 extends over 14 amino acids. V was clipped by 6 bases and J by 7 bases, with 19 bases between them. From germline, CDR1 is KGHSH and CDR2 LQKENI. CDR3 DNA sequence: TGTGCCAGCTCGGCCGGGCGGGACCGTGGGGAGCAGTACTTC. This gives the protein CASSAGRDRGEQYF.

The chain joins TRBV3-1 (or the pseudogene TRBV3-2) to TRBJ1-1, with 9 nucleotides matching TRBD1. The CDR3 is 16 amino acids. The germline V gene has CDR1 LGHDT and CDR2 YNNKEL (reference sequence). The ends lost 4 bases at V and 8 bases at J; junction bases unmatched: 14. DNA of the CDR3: TGTGCCAGCAGCCCCTACCCCGGGACAGGGACTGGCGAAGCTTTCTTT. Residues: CASSPYPGTGTGEAFF.

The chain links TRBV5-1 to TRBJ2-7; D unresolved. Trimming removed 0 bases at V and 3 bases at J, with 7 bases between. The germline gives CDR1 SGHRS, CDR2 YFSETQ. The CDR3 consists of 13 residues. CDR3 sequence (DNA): TGCGCCAGCAGCTTGGAGTCCGGCTACGAGCAGTACTTC. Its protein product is CASSLESGYEQYF.

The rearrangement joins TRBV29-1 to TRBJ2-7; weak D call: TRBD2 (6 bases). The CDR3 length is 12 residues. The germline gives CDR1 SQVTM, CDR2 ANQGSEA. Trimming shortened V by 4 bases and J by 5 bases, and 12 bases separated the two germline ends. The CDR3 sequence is CSVGGRLDEQYF. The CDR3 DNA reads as TGCAGCGTTGGAGGGAGGTTGGACGAGCAGTACTTC.

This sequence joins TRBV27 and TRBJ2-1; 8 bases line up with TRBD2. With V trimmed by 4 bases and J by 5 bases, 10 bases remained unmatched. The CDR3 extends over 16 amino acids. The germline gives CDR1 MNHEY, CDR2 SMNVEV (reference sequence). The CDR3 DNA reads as TGTGCCAGCAGTTCCTTAGCGGGAAAAATCGACAATGAGCAGTTCTTC. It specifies CASSSLAGKIDNEQFF.

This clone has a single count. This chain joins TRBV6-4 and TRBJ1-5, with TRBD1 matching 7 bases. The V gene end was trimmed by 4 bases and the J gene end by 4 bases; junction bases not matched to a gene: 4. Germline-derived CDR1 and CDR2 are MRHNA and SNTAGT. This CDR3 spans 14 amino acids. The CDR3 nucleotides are TGTGCCAGCAGTGGAACAGGGGAAAATCAGCCCCAGCATTTT. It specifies CASSGTGENQPQHF.

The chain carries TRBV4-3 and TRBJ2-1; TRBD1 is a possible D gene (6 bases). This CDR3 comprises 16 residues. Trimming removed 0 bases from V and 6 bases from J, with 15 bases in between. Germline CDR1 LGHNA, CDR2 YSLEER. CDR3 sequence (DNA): TGCGCCAGCAGCCAAGAGGGGGCACAGCGATTCAATGAGCAGTTCTTC. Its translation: CASSQEGAQRFNEQFF.

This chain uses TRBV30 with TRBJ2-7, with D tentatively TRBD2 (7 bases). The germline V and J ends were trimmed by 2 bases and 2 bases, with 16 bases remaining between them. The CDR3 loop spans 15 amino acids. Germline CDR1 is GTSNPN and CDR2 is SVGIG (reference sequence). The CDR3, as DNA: TGTGCCTGGAGTCCACGGGGGGCCCTAGCCTACGAGCAGTACTTC. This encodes CAWSPRGALAYEQYF.

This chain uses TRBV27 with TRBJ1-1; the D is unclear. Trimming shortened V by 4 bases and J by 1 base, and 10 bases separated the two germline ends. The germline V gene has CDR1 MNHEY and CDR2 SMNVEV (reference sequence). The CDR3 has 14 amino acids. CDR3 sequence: CASSSTAPNTEAFF. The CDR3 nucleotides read TGTGCCAGCAGTTCTACCGCCCCGAACACTGAAGCTTTCTTT.

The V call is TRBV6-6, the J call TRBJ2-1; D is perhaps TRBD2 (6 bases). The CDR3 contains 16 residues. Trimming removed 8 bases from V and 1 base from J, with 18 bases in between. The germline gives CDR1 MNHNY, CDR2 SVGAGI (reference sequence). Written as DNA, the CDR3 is TGTGCCAGCGACCCTACCCGGGGGACGTCCTACAATGAGCAGTTCTTC. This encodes CASDPTRGTSYNEQFF.

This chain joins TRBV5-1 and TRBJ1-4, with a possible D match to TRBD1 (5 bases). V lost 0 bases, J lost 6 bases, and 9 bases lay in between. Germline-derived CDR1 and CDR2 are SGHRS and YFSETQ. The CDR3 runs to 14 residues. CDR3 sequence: CASSLGQTYEKLFF. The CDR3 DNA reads TGCGCCAGCAGCTTGGGACAGACGTATGAAAAACTGTTTTTT.

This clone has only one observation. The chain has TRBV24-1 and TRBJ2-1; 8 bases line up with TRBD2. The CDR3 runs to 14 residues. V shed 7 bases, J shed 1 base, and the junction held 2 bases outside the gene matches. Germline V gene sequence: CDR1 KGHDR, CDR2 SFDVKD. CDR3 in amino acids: CATSGGRSYNEQFF. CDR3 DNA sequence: TGTGCCACCAGCGGCGGGAGGTCCTACAATGAGCAGTTCTTC.

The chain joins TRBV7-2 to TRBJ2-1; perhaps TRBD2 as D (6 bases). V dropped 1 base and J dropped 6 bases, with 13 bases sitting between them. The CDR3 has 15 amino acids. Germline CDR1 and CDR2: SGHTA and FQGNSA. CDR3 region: CASSLVAGPLNEQFF. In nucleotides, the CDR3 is TGTGCCAGCAGCTTAGTTGCGGGGCCACTCAATGAGCAGTTCTTC.

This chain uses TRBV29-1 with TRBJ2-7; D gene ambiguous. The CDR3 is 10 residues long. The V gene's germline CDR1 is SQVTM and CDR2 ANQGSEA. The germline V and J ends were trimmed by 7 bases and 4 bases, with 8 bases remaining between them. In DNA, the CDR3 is TGCAGCGCTAGAGATTACGAGCAGTACTTC. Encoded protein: CSARDYEQYF.

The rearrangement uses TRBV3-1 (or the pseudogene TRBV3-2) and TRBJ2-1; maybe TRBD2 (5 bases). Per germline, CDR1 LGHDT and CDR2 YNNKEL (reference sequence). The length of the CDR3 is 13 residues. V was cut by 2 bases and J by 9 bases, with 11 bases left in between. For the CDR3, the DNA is TGTGCCAGCAGCCAAAGGGAGAGCGGTGAGCAGTTCTTC. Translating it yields CASSQRESGEQFF.

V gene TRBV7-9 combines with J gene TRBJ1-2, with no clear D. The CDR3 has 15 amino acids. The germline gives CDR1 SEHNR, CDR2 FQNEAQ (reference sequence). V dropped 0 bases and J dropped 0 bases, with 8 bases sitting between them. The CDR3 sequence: CASSLAGRANYGYTF. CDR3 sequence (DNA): TGTGCCAGCAGCTTAGCAGGGCGGGCTAACTATGGCTACACCTTC.

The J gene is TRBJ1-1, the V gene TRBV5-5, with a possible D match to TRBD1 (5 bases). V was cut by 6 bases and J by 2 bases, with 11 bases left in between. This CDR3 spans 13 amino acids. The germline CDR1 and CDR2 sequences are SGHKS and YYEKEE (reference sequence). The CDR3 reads CASTWQGNTEAFF. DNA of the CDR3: TGTGCCAGCACCTGGCAGGGTAACACTGAAGCTTTCTTT.